The T cell receptor (beta chain) under discussion was sequenced for a study of blood T cell repertoires in COVID-19. Background on the study: In each case, the material was cDNA or gDNA derived from T cells, B-cell-depleted T cells, or PBMCs.

Generated by immunoSEQ multiplex PCR, the TCRdb table keeps only in-frame clones and is missing some. Of over 200,000 clones listed, over 80% are singletons. Patients from Seattle were sampled longitudinally, starting during active infection. This CDR3 region has 14 residues. The trim removed 5 bases at V and 4 bases at J, leaving 4 bases unmatched. Looked up from germline, CDR1 is MNHEY and CDR2 is SMNVEV (reference sequence). Sequenced sample: peripheral blood. The clonotype was recovered from a woman younger than 45 with COVID-19, enrolled during active disease. This chain joins TRBV27 and TRBJ1-5; TRBD1 aligns across 8 bases. CDR3 loop: CASSLQGVNQPQHF. The DNA of the CDR3 is TGTGCCAGCAGTCTACAGGGGGTGAATCAGCCCCAGCATTTT.